This T cell receptor beta chain comes out of a study of regulatory dendritic cells for organ transplantation. General study findings and limits: Of resting T cell subsets, memory CD8+ had the most alloreactive clonotypes. Memory CD8+ T cells were the most oligoclonal; naive cells were highly diverse.

The CDR3 spans 16 residues. The trim removed 2 bases at V and 0 bases at J, leaving 7 bases unmatched. The germline gives CDR1 ENHRY, CDR2 SYGVKD. Here immunoSEQ multiplex PCR was the method, and the copy in TCRdb shows in-frame clones only, minus some. Seen here are 25,000 to 35,000 clones, more than 70% observed once, and the top ten hold over 0.35%. Of note for this clone: The antigen remains undetermined.

The clonotype originates from a human donor in good health. This rearrangement joins TRBV10-3 to TRBJ2-7, with 7 nucleotides matching TRBD1. The sequencing sample was made of naive CD8+ T cells from blood. Subset specified: CD45RA+ naive T cells. This CDR3 reads CAISEPDRVGSYEQYF. The CDR3 DNA reads TGTGCCATCAGTGAGCCAGACAGGGTGGGCTCCTACGAGCAGTACTTC.